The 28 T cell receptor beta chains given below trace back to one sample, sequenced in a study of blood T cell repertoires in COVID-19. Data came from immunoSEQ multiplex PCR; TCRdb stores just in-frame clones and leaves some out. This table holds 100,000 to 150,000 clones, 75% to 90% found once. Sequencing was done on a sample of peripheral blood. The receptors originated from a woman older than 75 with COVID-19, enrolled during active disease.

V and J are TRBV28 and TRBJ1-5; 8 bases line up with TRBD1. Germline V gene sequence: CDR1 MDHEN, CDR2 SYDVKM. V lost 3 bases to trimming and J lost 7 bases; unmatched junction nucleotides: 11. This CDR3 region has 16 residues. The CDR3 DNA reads TGTGCCAGCAGTTTGCCCGGACAGGGAGGTTTCCAGCCCCAGCATTTT. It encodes CASSLPGQGGFQPQHF.

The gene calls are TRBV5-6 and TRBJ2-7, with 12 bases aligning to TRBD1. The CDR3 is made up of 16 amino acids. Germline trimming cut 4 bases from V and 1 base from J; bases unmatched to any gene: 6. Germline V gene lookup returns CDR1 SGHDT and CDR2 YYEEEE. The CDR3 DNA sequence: TGTGCCAGCAGCCCGGGACAGGGGGCTTTTTCCTACGAGCAGTACTTC. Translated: CASSPGQGAFSYEQYF.

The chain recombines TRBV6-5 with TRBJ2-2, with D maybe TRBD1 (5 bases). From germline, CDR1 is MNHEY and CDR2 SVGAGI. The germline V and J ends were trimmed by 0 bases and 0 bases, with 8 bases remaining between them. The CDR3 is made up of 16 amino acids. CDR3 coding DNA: TGTGCCAGCAGTTACTCGGCAGGGTCGAACACCGGGGAGCTGTTTTTT. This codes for CASSYSAGSNTGELFF.

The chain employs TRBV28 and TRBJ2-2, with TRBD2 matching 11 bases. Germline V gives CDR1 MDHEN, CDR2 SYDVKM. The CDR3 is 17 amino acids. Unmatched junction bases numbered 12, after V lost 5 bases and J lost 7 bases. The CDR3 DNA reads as TGTGCCAGCAGTCGCGGATATAGCGGGAGGGCCCTCGGGGAGCTGTTTTTT. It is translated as CASSRGYSGRALGELFF. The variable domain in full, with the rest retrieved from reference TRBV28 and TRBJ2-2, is DVKVTQSSRYLVKRTGEKVFLECVQDMDHENMFWYRQDPGLGLRLIYFSYDVKMKEKGDIPEGYSVSREKKERFSLILESASTNQTSMYLCASSRGYSGRALGELFFGEGSRLTVL.

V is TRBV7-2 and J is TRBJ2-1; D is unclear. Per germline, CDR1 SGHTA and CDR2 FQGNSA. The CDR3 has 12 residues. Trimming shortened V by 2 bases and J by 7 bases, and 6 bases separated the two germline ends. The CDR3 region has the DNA TGTGCCAGCAGCTTATTTGCGAATGAGCAGTTCTTC. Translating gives CASSLFANEQFF.

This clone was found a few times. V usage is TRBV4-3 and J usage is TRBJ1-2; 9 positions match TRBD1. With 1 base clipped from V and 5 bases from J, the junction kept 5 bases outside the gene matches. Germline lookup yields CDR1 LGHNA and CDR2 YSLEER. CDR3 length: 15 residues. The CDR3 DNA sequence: TGCGCCAGCAGCCAAGTCGGGACAGGGAAATATGGCTACACCTTC. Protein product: CASSQVGTGKYGYTF.

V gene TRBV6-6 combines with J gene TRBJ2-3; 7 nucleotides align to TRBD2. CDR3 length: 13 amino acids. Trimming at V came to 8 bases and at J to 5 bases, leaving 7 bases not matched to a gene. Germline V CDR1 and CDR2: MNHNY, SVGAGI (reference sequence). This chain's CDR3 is CASRLAGGDTQYF. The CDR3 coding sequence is TGTGCCAGCCGACTAGCTGGGGGAGATACGCAGTATTTT.

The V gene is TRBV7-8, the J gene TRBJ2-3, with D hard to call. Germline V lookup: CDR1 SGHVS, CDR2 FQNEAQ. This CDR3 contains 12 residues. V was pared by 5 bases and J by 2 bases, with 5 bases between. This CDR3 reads CASSTATDTQYF. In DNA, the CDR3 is TGTGCCAGCAGCACTGCCACAGATACGCAGTATTTT.

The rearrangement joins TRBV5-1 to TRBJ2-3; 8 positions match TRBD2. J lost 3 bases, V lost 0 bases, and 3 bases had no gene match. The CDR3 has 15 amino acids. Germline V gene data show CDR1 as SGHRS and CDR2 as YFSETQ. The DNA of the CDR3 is TGCGCCAGCAGCTTGGGAGCGGGAGAAACAGATACGCAGTATTTT. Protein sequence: CASSLGAGETDTQYF.

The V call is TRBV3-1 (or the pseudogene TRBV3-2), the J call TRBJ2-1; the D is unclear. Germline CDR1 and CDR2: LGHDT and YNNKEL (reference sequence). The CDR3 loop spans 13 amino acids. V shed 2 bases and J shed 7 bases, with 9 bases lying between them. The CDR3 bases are TGTGCCAGCAGCCAACGCCGCCTAAATGAGCAGTTCTTC. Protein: CASSQRRLNEQFF.

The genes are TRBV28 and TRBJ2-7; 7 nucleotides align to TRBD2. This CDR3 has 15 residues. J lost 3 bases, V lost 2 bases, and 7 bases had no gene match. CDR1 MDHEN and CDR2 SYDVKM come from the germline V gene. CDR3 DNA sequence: TGTGCCAGCAGTTTAACGGGCGGGAGTAACTACGAGCAGTACTTC. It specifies CASSLTGGSNYEQYF.

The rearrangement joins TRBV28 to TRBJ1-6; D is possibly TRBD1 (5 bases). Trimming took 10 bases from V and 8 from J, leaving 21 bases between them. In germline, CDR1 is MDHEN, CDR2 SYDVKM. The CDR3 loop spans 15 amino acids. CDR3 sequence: CATRGAGGEHSPLHF. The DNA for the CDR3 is TGTGCCACCAGAGGCGCGGGGGGGGAGCATTCACCCCTCCACTTT.

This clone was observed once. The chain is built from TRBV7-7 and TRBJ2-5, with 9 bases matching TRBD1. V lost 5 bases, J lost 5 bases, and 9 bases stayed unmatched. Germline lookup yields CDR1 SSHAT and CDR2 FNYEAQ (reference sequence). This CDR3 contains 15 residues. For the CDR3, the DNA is TGTGCCAGCAGCCCCGGACAGGGGTTCATGGAGACCCAGTACTTC. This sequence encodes CASSPGQGFMETQYF.

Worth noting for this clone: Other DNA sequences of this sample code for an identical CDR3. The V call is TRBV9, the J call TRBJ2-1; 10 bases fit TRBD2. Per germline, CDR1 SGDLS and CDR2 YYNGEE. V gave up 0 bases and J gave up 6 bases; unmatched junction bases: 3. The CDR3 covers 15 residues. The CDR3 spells CASSVVLAGVNEQFF. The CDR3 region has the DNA TGTGCCAGCAGCGTAGTGCTAGCGGGAGTCAATGAGCAGTTCTTC.

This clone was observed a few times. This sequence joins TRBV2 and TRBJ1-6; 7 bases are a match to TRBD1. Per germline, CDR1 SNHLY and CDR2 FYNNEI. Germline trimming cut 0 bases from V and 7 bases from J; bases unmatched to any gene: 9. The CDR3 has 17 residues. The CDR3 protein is CASSEAPTTGVNSPLHF. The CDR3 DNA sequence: TGTGCCAGCAGTGAAGCCCCGACCACAGGGGTAAATTCACCCCTCCACTTT.

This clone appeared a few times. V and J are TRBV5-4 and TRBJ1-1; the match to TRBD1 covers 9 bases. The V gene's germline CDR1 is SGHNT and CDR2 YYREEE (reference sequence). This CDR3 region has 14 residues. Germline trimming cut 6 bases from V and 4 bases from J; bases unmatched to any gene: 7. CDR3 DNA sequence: TGTGCCAGCACCCAAACAGGGGGCCGCACTGAAGCTTTCTTT. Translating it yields CASTQTGGRTEAFF.

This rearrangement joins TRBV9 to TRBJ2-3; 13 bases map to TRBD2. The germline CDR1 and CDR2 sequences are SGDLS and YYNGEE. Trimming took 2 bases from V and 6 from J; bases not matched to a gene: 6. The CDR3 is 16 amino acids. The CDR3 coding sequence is TGTGCCAGCAGCGTTACTAGCGGGAGGGTTTCGGATACGCAGTATTTT. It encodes CASSVTSGRVSDTQYF. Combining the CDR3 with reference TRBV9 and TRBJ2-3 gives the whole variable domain DSGVTQTPKHLITATGQRVTLRCSPRSGDLSVYWYQQSLDQGLQFLIQYYNGEERAKGNILERFSAQQFPDLHSELNLSSLELGDSALYFCASSVTSGRVSDTQYFGPGTRLTVL.

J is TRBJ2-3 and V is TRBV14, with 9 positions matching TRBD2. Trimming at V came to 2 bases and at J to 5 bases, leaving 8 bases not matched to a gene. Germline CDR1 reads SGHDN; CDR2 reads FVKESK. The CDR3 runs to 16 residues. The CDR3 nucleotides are TGTGCCAGCAGCCAATCTGCGGGAGGGCCGGGAGATACGCAGTATTTT. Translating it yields CASSQSAGGPGDTQYF.

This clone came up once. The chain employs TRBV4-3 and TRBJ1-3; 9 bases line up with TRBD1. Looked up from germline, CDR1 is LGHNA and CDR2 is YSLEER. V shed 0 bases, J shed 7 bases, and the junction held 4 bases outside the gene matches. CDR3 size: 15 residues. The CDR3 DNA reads TGCGCCAGCAGCCAAGATCAGGACAGGGGTAACACCATATATTTT. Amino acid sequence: CASSQDQDRGNTIYF.

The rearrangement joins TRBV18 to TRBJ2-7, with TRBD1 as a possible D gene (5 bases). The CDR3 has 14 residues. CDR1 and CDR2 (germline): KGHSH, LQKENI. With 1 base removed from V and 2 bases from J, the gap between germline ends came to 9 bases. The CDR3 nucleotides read TGTGCCAGCTCACCACAGGGGCCCCCCTACGAGCAGTACTTC. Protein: CASSPQGPPYEQYF.

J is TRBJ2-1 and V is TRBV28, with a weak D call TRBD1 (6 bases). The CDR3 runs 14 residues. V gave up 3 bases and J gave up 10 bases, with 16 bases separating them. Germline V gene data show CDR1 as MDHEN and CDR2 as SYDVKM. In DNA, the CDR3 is TGTGCCAGCAGTTTGGGAACAGGGAAGAACGAGCAGTTCTTC. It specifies CASSLGTGKNEQFF.

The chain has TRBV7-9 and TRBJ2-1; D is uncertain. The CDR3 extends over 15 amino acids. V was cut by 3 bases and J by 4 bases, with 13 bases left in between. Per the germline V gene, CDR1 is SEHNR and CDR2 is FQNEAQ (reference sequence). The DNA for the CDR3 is TGTGCCAGCAGCTTTCCGGCGACTGGATACAATGAGCAGTTCTTC. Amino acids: CASSFPATGYNEQFF.

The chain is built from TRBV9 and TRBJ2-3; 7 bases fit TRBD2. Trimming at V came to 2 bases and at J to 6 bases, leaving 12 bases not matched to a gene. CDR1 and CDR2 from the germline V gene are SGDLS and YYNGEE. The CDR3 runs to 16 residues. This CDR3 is CASSVAAGAGADTQYF. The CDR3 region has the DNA TGTGCCAGCAGCGTCGCGGCCGGGGCGGGAGCTGATACGCAGTATTTT.

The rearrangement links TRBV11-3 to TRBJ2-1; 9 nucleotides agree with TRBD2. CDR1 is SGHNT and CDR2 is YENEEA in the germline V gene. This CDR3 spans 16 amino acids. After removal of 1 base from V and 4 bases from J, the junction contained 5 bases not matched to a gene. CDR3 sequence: CASSLGAAGGYNEQFF. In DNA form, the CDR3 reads TGTGCCAGCAGCTTAGGCGCAGCGGGAGGATACAATGAGCAGTTCTTC.

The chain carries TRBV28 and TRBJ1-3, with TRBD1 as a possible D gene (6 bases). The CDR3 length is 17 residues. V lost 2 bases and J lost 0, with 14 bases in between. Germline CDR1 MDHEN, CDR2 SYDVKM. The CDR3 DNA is TGTGCCAGCAGTTTAGTAGCCGGGGGGGCCTCTGGAAACACCATATATTTT. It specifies CASSLVAGGASGNTIYF.

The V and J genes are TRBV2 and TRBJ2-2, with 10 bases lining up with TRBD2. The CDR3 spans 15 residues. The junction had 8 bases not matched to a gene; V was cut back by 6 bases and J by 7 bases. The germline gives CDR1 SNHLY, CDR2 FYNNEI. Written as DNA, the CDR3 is TGTGCCAGCAGCCCGCTAGCGGGAGAGGGCGGGGAGCTGTTTTTT. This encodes CASSPLAGEGGELFF.

The CDR3 region is CASSLRGGVQETQYF. The CDR3 region has the DNA TGTGCCAGCAGTTTAAGGGGCGGTGTACAAGAGACCCAGTACTTC. The J gene is TRBJ2-5, the V gene TRBV7-9; D perhaps matches TRBD1 (5 bases). The CDR3 is 15 residues long. Per the germline V gene, CDR1 is SEHNR and CDR2 is FQNEAQ (reference sequence). V lost 6 bases and J 2 bases, leaving 16 bases between the germline ends.

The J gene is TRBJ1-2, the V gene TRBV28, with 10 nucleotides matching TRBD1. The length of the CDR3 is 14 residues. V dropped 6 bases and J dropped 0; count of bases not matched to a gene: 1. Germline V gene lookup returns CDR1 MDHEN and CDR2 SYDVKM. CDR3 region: CASRGTGANYGYTF. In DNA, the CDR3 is TGTGCCAGCAGGGGGACAGGGGCTAACTATGGCTACACCTTC.